Following are 10 T cell receptor beta chains from one sample sequenced in a study of regulatory T cells in long-lasting Graves disease (dated by TCRdb to about 2021). Library creation used multiplex PCR. The sequencer listed for this sample is Illumina HiSeq 4000. CDR3 regions were amplified by Arm-PCR with iRepertoire HTBI primers to construct TCR beta libraries. TCRdb reprocessed the public reads (quality trimming at Q25 with fastp, clone calling with MiXCR) and kept in-frame beta chains. One record per CDR3 amino acid sequence lists the most common genes and DNA. This sample comprises around 460,000 distinct CDR3 sequences, 20% to 25% of them detected only once. The ten largest make up approximately 6.4% of the sample. The sample's time point label is to be understood as: persistent/refractory GD, antithyroid drugs over 5 years with positive TRAb. For both TCR sequencing and RNA sequencing, RNA was extracted from PBMCs in TRIzol.

Here the sequenced sample was peripheral blood mononuclear cells (PBMCs), taken when the disease was refractory, from a patient treated with antithyroid drugs. These TCRs come from a female donor with Graves disease.

This rearrangement joins TRBV3-1 to TRBJ1-2; D gene uncertain. Germline V lookup: CDR1 LGHDT, CDR2 YNNKEL (reference sequence). Trimming removed 1 base at V and 4 bases at J, with 10 bases between. CDR3 length: 14 amino acids. The CDR3 nucleotides are TGTGCCAGCAGCCAAGCGGGGTGGGGCTATGGCTACACCTTC. It specifies CASSQAGWGYGYTF.

This clonotype has at least ten counts. V and J are TRBV28 and TRBJ1-6, with 9 bases identical to TRBD1. This CDR3 has 18 amino acids. Germline V gives CDR1 MDHEN, CDR2 SYDVKM. V gave up 4 bases and J gave up 10 bases; unmatched junction bases: 17. The CDR3 spells CASSSPYRDRVEGSPLHF. In DNA form, the CDR3 reads TGTGCCAGCAGTTCGCCATACCGGGACAGGGTTGAGGGATCACCCCTCCACTTT.

This chain joins TRBV3-1 and TRBJ1-1, with D unclear. The CDR3 sequence is 13 residues long. CDR1 and CDR2 (germline): LGHDT, YNNKEL (reference sequence). The ends were cut back, 4 bases at V and 5 bases at J, with 11 bases in the middle. The CDR3 protein is CASSPMVETEAFF. In DNA, the CDR3 is TGTGCCAGCAGCCCCATGGTAGAGACTGAAGCTTTCTTT.

This clonotype was detected a few times. The chain recombines TRBV29-1 with TRBJ1-1, with TRBD1 matching over 9 bases. Losses at the gene ends were 7 bases for V and 5 bases for J; bases not matched to a gene: 8. Germline CDR1 reads SQVTM; CDR2 reads ANQGSEA. The CDR3 contains 13 residues. For the CDR3, the DNA is TGCAGCGCCCTAAGGGGACAGGGTACTGAAGCTTTCTTT. This encodes CSALRGQGTEAFF.

This clonotype has a count of ten or more. The V gene is TRBV6-1, the J gene TRBJ1-1; 7 bases are shared with TRBD1. Germline CDR1 and CDR2: MNHNS and SASEGT. The length of the CDR3 is 18 residues. Germline trimming cut 2 bases from V and 1 base from J; bases unmatched to any gene: 13. CDR3 bases: TGTGCCAGCAGTGAACGAGGGGACAGCTCATACTCGAACACTGAAGCTTTCTTT. It is translated as CASSERGDSSYSNTEAFF.

This clonotype was detected ten times or more. The chain joins TRBV6-9 to TRBJ2-5; TRBD2 agrees at 8 bases. CDR1 and CDR2 (germline): MNHGY, SVAAGI. The CDR3 extends over 15 amino acids. J was trimmed by 2 bases and V by 4 bases; bases with no gene match: 6. CDR3 protein: CASSFPRGGQETQYF. CDR3 DNA: TGTGCCAGCAGTTTCCCTCGGGGGGGGCAAGAGACCCAGTACTTC.

This rearrangement joins TRBV20-1 to TRBJ2-7; 7 positions match TRBD1. From germline, CDR1 is DFQATT and CDR2 SNEGSKA (reference sequence). CDR3 length equals 13 residues. With V trimmed by 5 bases and J by 6 bases, 10 bases remained unmatched. The CDR3 spells CSAPSPDRVEQYF. CDR3 DNA sequence: TGCAGTGCTCCATCCCCTGACAGGGTCGAGCAGTACTTC.

Points on this clonotype: A read error likely explains this, since a far larger clone differs by one base. The V call is TRBV2, the J call TRBJ1-5; D is unresolved. Trimming stripped 5 bases from V and 9 bases from J, with 20 bases between. There are 15 residues in the CDR3. In germline, CDR1 is SNHLY, CDR2 FYNNEI. The CDR3 nucleotides are TGTGCCAGCAGTTTGAGGCAGGACGGACGTCGGCCCCAGCATTTT. This gives the protein CASSLRQDGRRPQHF.

The DNA for the CDR3 is TGTGCCAGCAGCTTAAACGGAGGGGGGGACACTGAAGCTTTCTTT. It yields the protein CASSLNGGGDTEAFF. V and J are TRBV7-3 and TRBJ1-1; a possible D gene is TRBD1 (6 bases). The germline gives CDR1 SGHTA, CDR2 FQGTGA. The CDR3 is 15 amino acids. The ends were cut back, 1 base at V and 3 bases at J, with 12 bases in the middle.

This clonotype was found many times. The chain is built from TRBV12-3 or TRBV12-4 and TRBJ1-1, with 7 bases fitting TRBD1. J lost 4 bases, V lost 6 bases, and 8 bases had no gene match. CDR3 size: 14 residues. The CDR3: CASSLSGGSTEAFF. The CDR3 DNA follows: TGTGCCAGCAGCTTATCAGGGGGGAGCACTGAAGCTTTCTTT.